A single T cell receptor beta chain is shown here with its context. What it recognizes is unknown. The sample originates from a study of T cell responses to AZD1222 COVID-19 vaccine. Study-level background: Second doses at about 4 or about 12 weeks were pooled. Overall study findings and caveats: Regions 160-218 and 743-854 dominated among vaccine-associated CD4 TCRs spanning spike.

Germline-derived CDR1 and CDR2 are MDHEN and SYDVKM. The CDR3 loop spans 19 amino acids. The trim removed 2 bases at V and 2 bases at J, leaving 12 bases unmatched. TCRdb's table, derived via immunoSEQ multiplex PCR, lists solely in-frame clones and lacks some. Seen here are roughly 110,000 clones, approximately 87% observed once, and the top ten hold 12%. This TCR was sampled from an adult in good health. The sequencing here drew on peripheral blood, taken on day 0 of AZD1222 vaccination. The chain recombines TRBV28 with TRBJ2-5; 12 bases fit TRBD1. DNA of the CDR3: TGTGCCAGCAGTTTAGGTGCCGGGACAGGGGGCGCGGCACAAGAGACCCAGTACTTC. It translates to CASSLGAGTGGAAQETQYF.